This T cell receptor (beta chain) was recovered during a study of T-cell reconstitution after alpha-beta-depleted transplantation in children. This clonotype has at least ten counts. The CDR3 loop spans 15 amino acids. The junction had 10 bases not matched to a gene; V was cut back by 6 bases and J by 8 bases. TCRbeta library construction was performed incorporating unique molecular identifiers. TCRdb processed the PCR reads anew with MiXCR; each CDR3 protein has one entry. The top ten hold over 2.5% of the sample, which has hundreds of thousands of distinct CDR3 sequences, approximately 12% seen once.

Sequenced material: PBMCs from the stem cell graft donor, taken from the stem cell graft. This receptor was obtained from a human donor who donated a stem cell graft to a child with acute lymphoblastic leukemia. The chain carries TRBV12-3 or TRBV12-4 and TRBJ2-1; 10 bases fit TRBD2. CDR3 sequence reads: CASSLSGRAGDEQFF. Here the CDR3 DNA reads TGTGCCAGCAGCCTAAGCGGGAGGGCCGGCGATGAGCAGTTCTTC.